These T cell receptor beta chains were read from a single sample in a study of T-cell memory formation after mild COVID-19. TCRdb analysed the 5' RACE reads with MiXCR anew, one entry per CDR3 protein. The table lists 40,000 to 60,000 distinct CDR3 sequences, about 7% of them singletons, with 1.4% in the top ten. Material for sequencing was PBMCs or a T cell subset sorted from them (not recorded which). The receptors were gathered from a young man who had mild COVID-19 (a few samples of this study predate the infection). Cell type and time point are not known. Both conserved end residues are part of each CDR3. The D gene is left open where the match is weak. Clone size is not always given. Where it is, it says once, few, many or a class for expanded clones.

TRBJ2-3	-	few	TRBV5-1	TGCGCCAGCCTTCGGGATACTAGCACAGATACGCAGTATTTT	CASLRDTSTDTQYF
TRBJ1-1	TRBD1	many	TRBV2	TGTGCCAGCAGTCTCAGACAGGGAAACACTGAAGCTTTCTTT	CASSLRQGNTEAFF
TRBJ1-1	-	-	TRBV4-3	TGCGCCAGCAGCCAACAGCGGACGGTAAACACTGAAGCTTTCTTT	CASSQQRTVNTEAFF
TRBJ1-2	-	few	TRBV20-1	TGCAGTGCTAGTGTTCAGGGGAGCGACTATGGCTACACCTTC	CSASVQGSDYGYTF
TRBJ2-3	-	-	TRBV20-1	TGCAGTGCTAAGGAGGGGGCCGATACGCAGTATTTT	CSAKEGADTQYF
TRBJ2-5	TRBD2	-	TRBV5-1	TGCGCCAGCAGCTTGGTAGCGGGGGCCCAAGAGACCCAGTACTTC	CASSLVAGAQETQYF
TRBJ2-6	TRBD1	many	TRBV5-1	TGCGCCAGCAGCTTGGGACAGGGCTCCTCTGGGGCCAACGTCCTGACTTTC	CASSLGQGSSGANVLTF
TRBJ2-3	-	-	TRBV20-1	TGCAGTGCTAGGCCGGCGGCTAGCACAGATACGCAGTATTTT	CSARPAASTDTQYF
TRBJ2-7	TRBD1	few	TRBV7-6	TGTGCCAGCAGCTTAAATGAGGGGGCCGGTTACGAGCAGTACTTC	CASSLNEGAGYEQYF
TRBJ1-2	-	-	TRBV20-1	TGCAGTGCTCGCTTTGACAGATTTAAACCCATTAACTATGGCTACACCTTC	CSARFDRFKPINYGYTF
TRBJ1-2	-	few	TRBV5-1	TGCGCCAGCAGCTTGGGACTCTCTTCGGAAGGCTACACCTTC	CASSLGLSSEGYTF
TRBJ2-5	-	few	TRBV28	TGTGCCAGCAGTCCATCGACAGCAGAGACCCAGTACTTC	CASSPSTAETQYF
TRBJ2-5	TRBD2	few	TRBV18	TGTGCCAGCTCACCCCGACTAGCGGGCGAAGAGACCCAGTACTTC	CASSPRLAGEETQYF
TRBJ1-1	-	-	TRBV18	TGTGCCAGCTCACCACCAAGGGTTACCGAAGCTTTCTTT	CASSPPRVTEAFF
TRBJ2-3	TRBD2	many	TRBV4-3	TGCGCCAGCAGCCAAGTGGGGACTAGCGGCACAGATACGCAGTATTTT	CASSQVGTSGTDTQYF
TRBJ2-2	-	few	TRBV12-3/TRBV12-4	TGTGCCAGCTCCGGGGACGCGAGGACCGGGGAGCTGTATTTT	CASSGDARTGELYF
TRBJ2-2	-	-	TRBV7-6	TGTGCCAGCAGTCCTAGAGTGCCCGGGGAGCTGTTTTTT	CASSPRVPGELFF
TRBJ2-3	-	many	TRBV6-5	TGTGCCAGCAGTTCAACCTCTAGGTCAGATACGCAGTATTTT	CASSSTSRSDTQYF
TRBJ1-6	-	-	TRBV5-6	TGTGCCAGCAGCGGCACTGACGGGACTAATAATTCACCCCTCCACTTT	CASSGTDGTNNSPLHF
TRBJ2-1	TRBD2	many	TRBV5-1	TGCGCCAGCAGCTTGGTAGGTCGGGAGGTACATGAGCAGTTCTTC	CASSLVGREVHEQFF
TRBJ1-3	-	-	TRBV5-1	TGCGCCAGCAGCTTGCAGGGAGTTTCTGGAAACACCATATATTTT	CASSLQGVSGNTIYF
TRBJ1-1	-	-	TRBV12-3/TRBV12-4	TGTGCCAGCAGTTTTACGGGTGACACTGAAGCTTTCTTT	CASSFTGDTEAFF
TRBJ1-4	-	-	TRBV18	TGTGCCAGTCTCGCAGGGATCAATGAAAAACTGTTTTTT	CASLAGINEKLFF
TRBJ2-1	-	-	TRBV20-1	TGCAGTGCAGAAAACCCGGATAACAATGAGCAGTTCTTC	CSAENPDNNEQFF
TRBJ2-5	-	-	TRBV6-2/TRBV6-3	TGTGCCAGCGGTAAAGGGGAAGCGGTTCAAGAGACCCAGTACTTC	CASGKGEAVQETQYF